What follows are 29 T cell receptor beta chains derived from one specimen sequenced in a study of blood T cell repertoires in COVID-19. Assay: immunoSEQ multiplex PCR; the TCRdb copy retains only in-frame clones and omits some. Seen here are tens of thousands of clones, approximately 83% observed once, and the top ten hold approximately 2%. The sequenced material came from peripheral blood. These receptors all stem from a woman aged 70-85 years with acute or convalescent COVID-19.

The chain has TRBV14 and TRBJ2-1; D not certain. The length of the CDR3 is 15 residues. V was pared by 0 bases and J by 4 bases, with 10 bases between. Germline loops: CDR1 SGHDN, CDR2 FVKESK. CDR3: CASSQDLPGYNEQFF. The CDR3, as DNA: TGTGCCAGCAGCCAAGATCTTCCCGGGTACAATGAGCAGTTCTTC.

This rearrangement joins TRBV27 to TRBJ2-5; D perhaps matches TRBD2 (6 bases). The CDR3 sequence is 12 residues long. In germline, CDR1 is MNHEY, CDR2 SMNVEV (reference sequence). V lost 3 bases and J 4 bases, leaving 6 bases between the germline ends. The DNA for the CDR3 is TGTGCCAGCAGTTTTAGCGGAGAGACCCAGTACTTC. This encodes CASSFSGETQYF.

The V gene is TRBV6-6, the J gene TRBJ1-4; the D gene is possibly TRBD1 (6 bases). The CDR3 extends over 14 amino acids. Germline loops: CDR1 MNHNY, CDR2 SVGAGI (reference sequence). Between the trimmed V and J ends, which lost 2 bases and 8 bases, there was a span of 12 bases. CDR3 residues: CASSYVAGAEKLFF. CDR3 sequence (DNA): TGTGCCAGCAGTTACGTGGCAGGGGCCGAAAAACTGTTTTTT.

CDR3 DNA sequence: TGCAGTGCCCCTCTCAGGAATGGCTACACCTTC. It is translated as CSAPLRNGYTF. The chain carries TRBV20-1 and TRBJ1-2; no firm D call. The CDR3 runs 11 residues. The V end lost 6 bases, the J end lost 6 bases, and 11 bases lay between the germline ends. Germline CDR1 and CDR2: DFQATT and SNEGSKA (reference sequence).

The CDR3 DNA is TGCGCCAGCAGCTTCCAGGGGGGCACTGAAGCTTTCTTT. It encodes CASSFQGGTEAFF. The chain couples TRBV5-1 to TRBJ1-1; 7 bases are a match to TRBD1. V lost 2 bases and J lost 4; bases outside the gene matches: 2. Germline assignment: CDR1 SGHRS and CDR2 YFSETQ. The CDR3 is 13 amino acids.

The chain couples TRBV11-3 to TRBJ2-3; 13 bases align to TRBD2. After removal of 8 bases from V and 4 bases from J, the junction contained 6 bases not matched to a gene. The germline V gene has CDR1 SGHNT and CDR2 YENEEA. The CDR3 contains 15 residues. In nucleotides, the CDR3 is TGTGCCAGCGAACTAGCGGGGGGGCCCGCAGATACGCAGTATTTT. This translates into CASELAGGPADTQYF.

The CDR3 here is CASSLGRGAYEQYF. The CDR3 bases are TGTGCCAGCAGCTTAGGTCGGGGGGCCTACGAGCAGTACTTC. The chain recombines TRBV11-3 with TRBJ2-7, with 7 bases identical to TRBD2. The germline gives CDR1 SGHNT, CDR2 YENEEA. The CDR3 sequence is 14 residues long. The V gene end was trimmed by 1 base and the J gene end by 2 bases; junction bases not matched to a gene: 2.

This chain uses TRBV14 with TRBJ1-6; D is unresolved. The ends were cut back, 2 bases at V and 7 bases at J, with 12 bases in the middle. Germline V CDR1 and CDR2: SGHDN, FVKESK. CDR3 length: 15 residues. CDR3 amino acids: CASSQTHTKNSPLHF. The CDR3 DNA follows: TGTGCCAGCAGCCAAACACACACCAAGAATTCACCCCTCCACTTT.

The rearrangement joins TRBV2 to TRBJ1-6; the D gene is possibly TRBD1 (5 bases). The CDR3 covers 15 residues. V was pared by 3 bases and J by 7 bases, with 13 bases between. In germline, CDR1 is SNHLY, CDR2 FYNNEI. The CDR3 DNA reads TGTGCCAGCAGTGAGTTGGACACTCCCAATTCACCCCTCCACTTT. It specifies CASSELDTPNSPLHF. The variable domain in full, completed from reference TRBV2 and TRBJ1-6, reads EPEVTQTPSHQVTQMGQEVILRCVPISNHLYFYWYRQILGQKVEFLVSFYNNEISEKSEIFDDQFSVERPDGSNFTLKIRSTKLEDSAMYFCASSELDTPNSPLHFGNGTRLTVT.

This chain uses TRBV18 with TRBJ2-5, with D perhaps TRBD1 (6 bases). This CDR3 region has 13 residues. Germline-derived CDR1 and CDR2 are KGHSH and LQKENI. V lost 6 bases, J lost 5 bases, and 13 bases lay in between. CDR3 loop: CASSPAGAETQYF. CDR3 sequence (DNA): TGTGCCAGCTCCCCGGCAGGGGCCGAGACCCAGTACTTC.

This clone appeared once. The rearrangement uses TRBV5-1 and TRBJ1-1, with a tentative D call TRBD1 (5 bases). The germline V gene encodes CDR1 SGHRS and CDR2 YFSETQ. CDR3 length: 14 amino acids. Trimming shortened V by 0 bases and J by 5 bases, and 11 bases separated the two germline ends. Written as DNA, the CDR3 is TGCGCCAGCAGCTTGGCCGTAACAGGAACTGAAGCTTTCTTT. Amino acids: CASSLAVTGTEAFF.

This sequence joins TRBV6-2 or TRBV6-3 and TRBJ1-5, with 8 bases that match TRBD1. This CDR3 comprises 13 residues. Germline V CDR1 and CDR2: MNHEY, SVGEGT. V lost 5 bases and J lost 5; bases outside the gene matches: 2. The CDR3 loop is CASSGQGDQPQHF. The CDR3 bases are TGTGCCAGCAGTGGACAGGGAGATCAGCCCCAGCATTTT.

The J gene is TRBJ1-2, the V gene TRBV20-1; D remains unclear. The CDR3 runs to 11 residues. Germline CDR1 and CDR2: DFQATT and SNEGSKA (reference sequence). Here the CDR3 DNA reads TGCCATACTCGGGTAATGGAGGGCTACACCTTC. This encodes CHTRVMEGYTF.

J is TRBJ2-7 and V is TRBV3-1 (or the pseudogene TRBV3-2); 9 bases are a match to TRBD1. With 2 bases clipped from V and 3 bases from J, the junction kept 2 bases outside the gene matches. Germline CDR1 and CDR2: LGHDT and YNNKEL (reference sequence). The CDR3 is made up of 14 amino acids. The CDR3 reads CASSQPDRGYEQYF. CDR3 DNA sequence: TGTGCCAGCAGCCAACCGGACAGGGGCTACGAGCAGTACTTC.

This clone showed up just a few times. This rearrangement joins TRBV5-1 to TRBJ2-7; 8 bases align to TRBD2. The trim removed 1 base at V and 0 bases at J, leaving 9 bases unmatched. Germline V gives CDR1 SGHRS, CDR2 YFSETQ. The CDR3 is 17 residues long. Here the CDR3 DNA reads TGCGCCAGCAGCTTGTGGTCCGGCGGGGGGAGCTCCTACGAGCAGTACTTC. This translates into CASSLWSGGGSSYEQYF.

V is TRBV5-8 and J is TRBJ2-3; no clear D gene. Germline values: CDR1 SGHTS, CDR2 YDEGEE. V was shortened by 4 bases and J by 4 bases, with 13 bases between the two germline ends. This CDR3 has 14 amino acids. The CDR3 here is CASSPSARADTQYF. The CDR3 coding sequence is TGTGCCAGCAGCCCCTCAGCGCGTGCAGATACGCAGTATTTT.

CDR3 in amino acids: CASSGGGDFVNSPLHF. DNA for the CDR3: TGTGCCAGCAGCGGAGGAGGGGACTTCGTGAATTCACCCCTCCACTTT. The chain combines TRBV27 with TRBJ1-6; D is possibly TRBD1 (5 bases). Germline values: CDR1 MNHEY, CDR2 SMNVEV (reference sequence). CDR3 length: 16 amino acids. V shed 6 bases and J shed 7 bases, with 19 bases lying between them.

The chain combines TRBV11-2 with TRBJ1-1; possibly TRBD1 for D (5 bases). In germline, CDR1 is SGHAT, CDR2 FQNNGV. The CDR3 is 14 residues long. Trimming pared 7 bases from V and 0 bases from J, leaving 12 bases between. CDR3 bases: TGTGCCAGCATCAGACGGGGGATGAACACTGAAGCTTTCTTT. Encoded protein: CASIRRGMNTEAFF.

This clone was counted between two and nine times. The chain combines TRBV5-4 with TRBJ1-1; tentatively, D is TRBD1 (6 bases). There are 15 residues in the CDR3. V shed 0 bases and J shed 1 base, with 10 bases lying between them. Germline V gene lookup returns CDR1 SGHNT and CDR2 YYREEE (reference sequence). CDR3 DNA sequence: TGTGCCAGCAGCTTGGCCGGGGGGCAGAACACTGAAGCTTTCTTT. Protein sequence: CASSLAGGQNTEAFF.

This chain uses TRBV6-5 with TRBJ1-4; unclear D gene. Germline-derived CDR1 and CDR2 are MNHEY and SVGAGI. V was shortened by 10 bases and J by 0 bases, with 15 bases between the two germline ends. This CDR3 has 15 amino acids. The CDR3 region has the DNA TGTGCCACCCAGTTATCTCTTGCAACTAATGAAAAACTGTTTTTT. Translating it yields CATQLSLATNEKLFF.

The rearrangement links TRBV5-1 to TRBJ1-1; maybe TRBD1 (5 bases). The germline gives CDR1 SGHRS, CDR2 YFSETQ. CDR3 size: 15 residues. The germline V and J ends were trimmed by 0 bases and 3 bases, with 12 bases remaining between them. CDR3 region: CASSLVGREDTEAFF. The CDR3 nucleotides are TGCGCCAGCAGCTTGGTGGGCAGGGAGGACACTGAAGCTTTCTTT. Full variable domain (missing parts from reference TRBV5-1 and TRBJ1-1): KAGVTQTPRYLIKTRGQQVTLSCSPISGHRSVSWYQQTPGQGLQFLFEYFSETQRNKGNFPGRFSGRQFSNSRSEMNVSTLELGDSALYLCASSLVGREDTEAFFGQGTRLTVV.

The chain carries TRBV12-5 and TRBJ1-4; the D gene is possibly TRBD1 (5 bases). The CDR3 length is 14 residues. Germline CDR1 and CDR2: LGHNT and FRNRAP. V was trimmed by 1 base and J by 15 bases, leaving 18 bases between them. The CDR3 spells CASGLDTSTATMFF. As DNA, the CDR3 is TGTGCTAGTGGTTTGGATACTTCGACAGCCACAATGTTTTTT. The whole variable domain, remainder taken from reference TRBV12-5 and TRBJ1-4, is DARVTQTPRHKVTEMGQEVTMRCQPILGHNTVFWYRQTMMQGLELLAYFRNRAPLDDSGMPKDRFSAEMPDATLATLKIQPSEPRDSAVYFCASGLDTSTATMFFGSGTQLSVL.

This chain links TRBV5-1 with TRBJ1-5; D not resolved. Germline CDR1 SGHRS, CDR2 YFSETQ. The CDR3 covers 11 residues. The V gene lost 4 bases and the J gene lost 11 bases, with 10 bases spanning the gap. Here the CDR3 DNA reads TGCGCCAGCAGCCTGGAAGTAGCCCAGCATTTT. Its protein is CASSLEVAQHF. The full variable domain, in which reference TRBV5-1 and TRBJ1-5 provide the parts outside the CDR3, is KAGVTQTPRYLIKTRGQQVTLSCSPISGHRSVSWYQQTPGQGLQFLFEYFSETQRNKGNFPGRFSGRQFSNSRSEMNVSTLELGDSALYLCASSLEVAQHFGDGTRLSIL.

CDR3 amino acids: CAWMVKRANYGYTF. CDR3 DNA sequence: TGTGCCTGGATGGTAAAGAGAGCTAACTATGGCTACACCTTC. J is TRBJ1-2 and V is TRBV30, with no clear D. Germline V gene data show CDR1 as GTSNPN and CDR2 as SVGIG (reference sequence). The CDR3 is made up of 14 amino acids. V was trimmed by 4 bases and J by 0 bases, leaving 12 bases between them. The full variable domain, its missing parts supplied by reference TRBV30 and TRBJ1-2, is SQTIHQWPATLVQPVGSPLSLECTVEGTSNPNLYWYRQAAGRGLQLLFYSVGIGQISSEVPQNLSASRPQDRQFILSSKKLLLSDSGFYLCAWMVKRANYGYTFGSGTRLTVV.

The sample holds a few counts of this clone. CDR3 DNA sequence: TGTGCCAGCAGTGACACAGGGACCGAGCAGTACTTC. Translation: CASSDTGTEQYF. The chain uses TRBV6-1 and TRBJ2-7; maybe TRBD1 (6 bases). The V end lost 3 bases, the J end lost 6 bases, and 9 bases lay between the germline ends. This CDR3 comprises 12 residues. The germline V gene has CDR1 MNHNS and CDR2 SASEGT.

V usage is TRBV29-1 and J usage is TRBJ2-3, with 10 bases identical to TRBD1. CDR3 length: 16 residues. Germline V gene lookup returns CDR1 SQVTM and CDR2 ANQGSEA. V lost 5 bases, J lost 4 bases, and 12 bases stayed unmatched. The CDR3 DNA reads TGCAGCGTTTCAGGGGGAAACGACAGGGGGCCAGATACGCAGTATTTT. Translated, it gives CSVSGGNDRGPDTQYF.

The chain links TRBV6-5 to TRBJ1-2; no clear D gene. CDR1 is MNHEY, CDR2 SVGAGI, per germline. This CDR3 comprises 12 residues. Trimming took off 8 bases at V and 7 bases at J, with 14 bases between the two ends. In nucleotides, the CDR3 is TGTGCCAGCTATCGCGGGAGTGGTGGCTACACCTTC. It yields the protein CASYRGSGGYTF.

This clone has just one count. The rearrangement joins TRBV7-3 to TRBJ2-7; perhaps TRBD2 as D (5 bases). The CDR3 is 14 residues long. In germline, CDR1 is SGHTA, CDR2 FQGTGA. With 6 bases removed from V and 0 bases from J, the gap between germline ends came to 12 bases. In DNA, the CDR3 is TGTGCCAGCAGACAAAAGAGGGACTCCTACGAGCAGTACTTC. Translating gives CASRQKRDSYEQYF.

This chain links TRBV11-2 with TRBJ2-1; D is unresolved. Trimming took 1 base from V and 0 from J, leaving 10 bases between them. The CDR3 is 16 amino acids. Per the germline V gene, CDR1 is SGHAT and CDR2 is FQNNGV. Here the CDR3 DNA reads TGTGCCAGCAGCTTAGTCTCGGCTAGCTCCTACAATGAGCAGTTCTTC. This sequence encodes CASSLVSASSYNEQFF.